Each of the 24 T cell receptor beta chains below was sequenced from the same sample in a study of control samples from healthy donors and cancer patients. The table came from immunoSEQ multiplex PCR; TCRdb's copy has only in-frame clones and leaves some out. The table has about 22,000 clones, 65% to 90% seen once. Sequencing was performed on PBMCs. These receptors were collected from a man aged 55 to 70 with head and neck cancer.

V gene TRBV11-2 combines with J gene TRBJ2-1; D possibly corresponds to TRBD2 (5 bases). This CDR3 spans 14 amino acids. Trimming left V 5 bases short and J 7 bases short, with 15 bases between. Germline-derived CDR1 and CDR2 are SGHAT and FQNNGV. Here the CDR3 reads CASSESGVSNEQFF. In DNA, the CDR3 is TGTGCCAGCAGCGAGTCCGGGGTCTCTAATGAGCAGTTCTTC.

As DNA, the CDR3 is TGTGCCAGCAGCAAAGGGGACAGCTATGGCTACACCTTC. Translating it yields CASSKGDSYGYTF. The rearrangement links TRBV21-1 to TRBJ1-2; TRBD1, the D gene given by the table, was not confirmed from the DNA. TRBV21-1 is a pseudogene. The CDR3 loop spans 13 amino acids.

V is TRBV27 and J is TRBJ1-3, with D perhaps TRBD1 (5 bases). The CDR3 has 15 amino acids. Germline V lookup: CDR1 MNHEY, CDR2 SMNVEV (reference sequence). The germline V and J ends were trimmed by 0 bases and 5 bases, with 11 bases remaining between them. In DNA, the CDR3 is TGTGCCAGCAGTTTATCGGTCGGGGGAAGAAACACCATATATTTT. This encodes CASSLSVGGRNTIYF.

A single count supports this clone. V and J are TRBV5-4 and TRBJ1-5, with a tentative D call TRBD1 (5 bases). The ends were cut back, 2 bases at V and 5 bases at J, with 8 bases in the middle. Germline loops: CDR1 SGHNT, CDR2 YYREEE (reference sequence). The CDR3 has 13 residues. CDR3 residues: CASSFGGDQPQHF. DNA for the CDR3: TGTGCCAGCAGCTTTGGGGGGGATCAGCCCCAGCATTTT.

The J gene is TRBJ2-3, the V gene TRBV7-2; possibly TRBD2 for D (6 bases). Germline CDR1 reads SGHTA; CDR2 reads FQGNSA. V shed 1 base and J shed 4 bases, with 12 bases lying between them. The CDR3 length is 15 residues. The CDR3 coding sequence is TGTGCCAGCAGCTTAGGGGCGGGAAAGGCAGATACGCAGTATTTT. This encodes CASSLGAGKADTQYF.

This chain uses TRBV7-2 with TRBJ2-1; D uncertain. CDR3 size: 10 residues. V was shortened by 5 bases and J by 7 bases, with 3 bases between the two germline ends. From germline, CDR1 is SGHTA and CDR2 FQGNSA. In DNA, the CDR3 is TGTGCCAGCAGCAATAATGAGCAGTTCTTC. This translates into CASSNNEQFF.

J is TRBJ2-5 and V is TRBV30; D not certain. Trimming pared 4 bases from V and 1 base from J, leaving 7 bases between. The CDR3 is made up of 12 amino acids. Germline CDR1 reads GTSNPN; CDR2 reads SVGIG (reference sequence). The CDR3 sequence is CAWTTSQETQYF. The CDR3 DNA reads as TGTGCCTGGACCACGTCCCAAGAGACCCAGTACTTC. Together with reference TRBV30 and TRBJ2-5, the CDR3 gives the full variable domain: SQTIHQWPATLVQPVGSPLSLECTVEGTSNPNLYWYRQAAGRGLQLLFYSVGIGQISSEVPQNLSASRPQDRQFILSSKKLLLSDSGFYLCAWTTSQETQYFGPGTRLLVL.

The V gene is TRBV18, the J gene TRBJ2-7, with 9 bases that match TRBD2. From germline, CDR1 is KGHSH and CDR2 LQKENI. The V segment lost 3 bases and the J segment 0 bases; nucleotides outside the gene matches: 12. The CDR3 has 18 residues. CDR3 coding DNA: TGTGCCAGCTCACCCCGGTCTAGCGGGGATATTAGCTCCTACGAGCAGTACTTC. It yields the protein CASSPRSSGDISSYEQYF. Drawing the rest from reference TRBV18 and TRBJ2-7, the complete variable domain is NAGVMQNPRHLVRRRGQEARLRCSPMKGHSHVYWYRQLPEEGLKFMVYLQKENIIDESGMPKERFSAEFPKEGPSILRIQQVVRGDSAAYFCASSPRSSGDISSYEQYFGPGTRLTVT.

V gene TRBV7-2 combines with J gene TRBJ2-7; 8 nucleotides line up with TRBD1. V gave up 0 bases and J gave up 1 base; unmatched junction bases: 8. The CDR3 sequence is 17 residues long. Per the germline V gene, CDR1 is SGHTA and CDR2 is FQGNSA. CDR3 sequence (DNA): TGTGCCAGCAGCTTAGCGGCCGGGACAGGCTTTTCCTACGAGCAGTACTTC. This translates into CASSLAAGTGFSYEQYF.

DNA of the CDR3: TGTGCCACCAGTGATGGCGGCCTAAACACCGGGGAGCTGTTTTTT. It translates to CATSDGGLNTGELFF. The J gene is TRBJ2-2, the V gene TRBV24-1; D uncertain. Germline V gene lookup returns CDR1 KGHDR and CDR2 SFDVKD. This CDR3 contains 15 residues. The ends were cut back, 3 bases at V and 2 bases at J, with 9 bases in the middle.

The chain links TRBV19 to TRBJ2-3; D remains ambiguous. This CDR3 is built from 13 residues. Trimming shortened V by 1 base and J by 2 bases, and 4 bases separated the two germline ends. CDR1 and CDR2 from the germline V gene are LNHDA and SQIVND (reference sequence). This CDR3 is CASSIGHTDTQYF. The CDR3 DNA sequence: TGTGCCAGTAGTATAGGACACACAGATACGCAGTATTTT.

The chain joins TRBV10-3 to TRBJ1-5; D gene unclear. Germline loops: CDR1 ENHRY, CDR2 SYGVKD. The CDR3 consists of 13 residues. V dropped 7 bases and J dropped 1 base, with 8 bases sitting between them. Here the CDR3 reads CAITPESNQPQHF. In DNA form, the CDR3 reads TGTGCCATCACTCCGGAGAGCAATCAGCCCCAGCATTTT.

This clone was counted between two and nine times. The chain employs TRBV5-1 and TRBJ2-1; 9 nucleotides match TRBD1. CDR1 and CDR2 (germline): SGHRS, YFSETQ. The CDR3 has 15 residues. The trim removed 4 bases at V and 8 bases at J, leaving 10 bases unmatched. The DNA of the CDR3 is TGCGCCAGCAGCCACCCGGGACAGGGTATCTATGAGCAGTTCTTC. It is translated as CASSHPGQGIYEQFF.

The chain uses TRBV11-3 and TRBJ2-1, with TRBD2 matching 13 bases. The CDR3 loop spans 15 amino acids. Germline CDR1 SGHNT, CDR2 YENEEA. Unmatched junction bases numbered 7, after V lost 5 bases and J lost 9 bases. The CDR3 reads CASSPLAGGFGEQFF. The CDR3 bases are TGTGCCAGCAGCCCACTAGCGGGGGGGTTCGGTGAGCAGTTCTTC.

V and J are TRBV7-8 and TRBJ2-2, with D perhaps assigned TRBD1 or TRBD2 (5 bases each). From germline, CDR1 is SGHVS and CDR2 FQNEAQ. V was clipped by 6 bases and J by 7 bases, with 21 bases between them. The CDR3 is 16 amino acids. CDR3 protein: CASRSRDPAMGGELFF. The CDR3, as DNA: TGTGCCAGCAGATCCCGGGACCCCGCGATGGGCGGGGAGCTGTTTTTT. Complete variable domain (other parts from reference TRBV7-8 and TRBJ2-2): GAGVSQSPRYKVAKRGQDVALRCDPISGHVSLFWYQQALGQGPEFLTYFQNEAQLDKSGLPSDRFFAERPEGSVSTLKIQRTQQEDSAVYLCASRSRDPAMGGELFFGEGSRLTVL.

The chain carries TRBV28 and TRBJ2-1; D unresolved. The germline V gene has CDR1 MDHEN and CDR2 SYDVKM. The CDR3 covers 14 residues. Between the trimmed V and J ends, which lost 6 bases and 0 bases, there was a span of 9 bases. CDR3 in amino acids: CASSGGSSYNEQFF. The CDR3 coding sequence is TGTGCCAGCAGCGGCGGAAGCTCCTACAATGAGCAGTTCTTC.

V gene TRBV6-5 combines with J gene TRBJ2-3, with D perhaps matching TRBD2 (5 bases). The CDR3 runs 16 residues. V shed 2 bases and J shed 5 bases, with 17 bases lying between them. Germline lookup yields CDR1 MNHEY and CDR2 SVGAGI. CDR3 coding DNA: TGTGCCAGCAGTTACAGAAGGGAGAGAAGGATAGATACGCAGTATTTT. Protein sequence: CASSYRRERRIDTQYF.

This chain uses TRBV3-1 (or the pseudogene TRBV3-2) with TRBJ2-7; no clear D. Deletions cut 4 bases from V and 3 bases from J, with 7 bases between. This CDR3 has 12 residues. The V gene's germline CDR1 is LGHDT and CDR2 YNNKEL (reference sequence). CDR3 amino acids: CASSLLSYEQYF. The CDR3, as DNA: TGTGCCAGCAGCCTACTTAGCTACGAGCAGTACTTC.

This chain uses TRBV6-5 with TRBJ2-2; 8 bases match TRBD1. The CDR3 covers 16 residues. Germline V gene sequence: CDR1 MNHEY, CDR2 SVGAGI. The V gene end was trimmed by 4 bases and the J gene end by 7 bases; junction bases not matched to a gene: 11. CDR3 coding DNA: TGTGCCAGCAGTTTCAACGGGGACAGGTCGGGCGGGGAGCTGTTTTTT. Translated: CASSFNGDRSGGELFF.

This chain links TRBV7-2 with TRBJ1-1; D may be TRBD1 (5 bases). V was cut by 4 bases and J by 3 bases, with 15 bases left in between. The CDR3 runs to 15 residues. The V gene's germline CDR1 is SGHTA and CDR2 FQGNSA. The CDR3 here is CASSSRGGWDTEAFF. The CDR3 nucleotides read TGTGCCAGCAGCTCCCGGGGGGGGTGGGACACTGAAGCTTTCTTT. Combining the CDR3 with reference TRBV7-2 and TRBJ1-1 gives the whole variable domain GAGVSQSPSNKVTEKGKDVELRCDPISGHTALYWYRQSLGQGLEFLIYFQGNSAPDKSGLPSDRFSAERTGGSVSTLTIQRTQQEDSAVYLCASSSRGGWDTEAFFGQGTRLTVV.

The count of this clone is one. V gene TRBV29-1 combines with J gene TRBJ2-5; D is perhaps TRBD1 or TRBD2 (5 bases each). The CDR3 contains 12 residues. Trimming pared 7 bases from V and 5 bases from J, leaving 14 bases between. Germline-derived CDR1 and CDR2 are SQVTM and ANQGSEA. CDR3 sequence (DNA): TGCAGCGCATGGGACCAGCACGAGACCCAGTACTTC. The encoded protein is CSAWDQHETQYF.

The chain uses TRBV9 and TRBJ2-3, with 8 bases aligning to TRBD2. The CDR3 is 15 amino acids. The ends lost 4 bases at V and 5 bases at J; junction bases unmatched: 9. CDR1 is SGDLS, CDR2 YYNGEE, per germline. CDR3 in amino acids: CASSLTGTRGDTQYF. CDR3 nucleotide sequence: TGTGCCAGCAGCTTAACCGGGACTAGGGGAGATACGCAGTATTTT. The full variable domain, in which reference TRBV9 and TRBJ2-3 provide the parts outside the CDR3, is DSGVTQTPKHLITATGQRVTLRCSPRSGDLSVYWYQQSLDQGLQFLIQYYNGEERAKGNILERFSAQQFPDLHSELNLSSLELGDSALYFCASSLTGTRGDTQYFGPGTRLTVL.

This chain joins TRBV18 and TRBJ1-1; D not resolved. CDR3 size: 15 residues. Germline V gives CDR1 KGHSH, CDR2 LQKENI. The V end was cut by 0 bases, the J end by 2 bases, with 10 bases between. This CDR3 is CASSPPTGSNTEAFF. The CDR3 DNA follows: TGTGCCAGCTCACCACCGACGGGTAGTAACACTGAAGCTTTCTTT.

This clone was counted between two and nine times. The rearrangement uses TRBV7-2 and TRBJ1-5, with D unclear. Germline V gene lookup returns CDR1 SGHTA and CDR2 FQGNSA. The length of the CDR3 is 13 residues. V was shortened by 6 bases and J by 4 bases, with 10 bases between the two germline ends. The CDR3 DNA reads TGTGCCAGCAGTCCCGAAGCTAATCAGCCCCAGCATTTT. Protein: CASSPEANQPQHF. Together with reference TRBV7-2 and TRBJ1-5, the CDR3 gives the full variable domain: GAGVSQSPSNKVTEKGKDVELRCDPISGHTALYWYRQSLGQGLEFLIYFQGNSAPDKSGLPSDRFSAERTGGSVSTLTIQRTQQEDSAVYLCASSPEANQPQHFGDGTRLSIL.